The 14 T cell receptor beta chains listed next were all sequenced from one sample in a study of T-cell reconstitution after alpha-beta-depleted transplantation in children. Preparation of the TCRbeta library involved a method that used unique molecular identifiers. MiXCR was run by TCRdb on the PCR reads, yielding one entry per CDR3 protein. The table records 500,000 or so distinct CDR3 sequences, more than 9.5% of them present only once. The sequences come from PBMCs, mostly from graft donor cells, collected 180 days after TCRalphabeta/CD19-depleted stem cell transplant. The receptors were gathered from a female patient between 2 and 10 years old who had a stem cell transplant for aplastic anemia, so the T cells may come from the graft donor.

The chain carries TRBV25-1 and TRBJ2-2; 10 bases are shared with TRBD2. The CDR3 is made up of 16 amino acids. The germline V gene encodes CDR1 MGHDK and CDR2 SYGVNS. V gave up 0 bases and J gave up 7 bases; unmatched junction bases: 5. The CDR3 is CASSEYMSGRVGELFF. DNA for the CDR3: TGTGCCAGCAGTGAATATATGAGCGGGAGGGTCGGGGAGCTGTTTTTT.

The gene calls are TRBV7-2 and TRBJ2-1, with D possibly matching TRBD2 (5 bases). The length of the CDR3 is 14 residues. Trimming left V 2 bases short and J 2 bases short, with 7 bases between. Germline CDR1 reads SGHTA; CDR2 reads FQGNSA. As DNA, the CDR3 is TGTGCCAGCAGCTTATTCGGGACCTACAATGAGCAGTTCTTC. It translates to CASSLFGTYNEQFF.

V and J are TRBV25-1 and TRBJ2-1, with D possibly TRBD2 on 6 matching bases. CDR1 is MGHDK, CDR2 SYGVNS, per germline. This CDR3 spans 14 amino acids. V was shortened by 4 bases and J by 6 bases, with 13 bases between the two germline ends. The DNA of the CDR3 is TGTGCCAGCAGTGCGGACTACCGCTTCAATGAGCAGTTCTTC. Translating gives CASSADYRFNEQFF.

The CDR3 nucleotides are TGTGCCACCAGTGATTTGCAAAGGGACAGGGGAAACGATGAGCAGTTCTTC. Translation gives CATSDLQRDRGNDEQFF. The chain joins TRBV24-1 to TRBJ2-1; 10 nucleotides agree with TRBD1. Germline assignment: CDR1 KGHDR and CDR2 SFDVKD. V lost 0 bases and J lost 8; bases outside the gene matches: 9. The CDR3 extends over 17 amino acids.

In its sample, this clonotype was seen a few times. The V and J genes are TRBV5-1 and TRBJ2-6; the match to TRBD1 covers 10 bases. V shed 4 bases, J shed 4 bases, and the junction held 8 bases outside the gene matches. This CDR3 is built from 17 residues. Germline V gene data show CDR1 as SGHRS and CDR2 as YFSETQ. This CDR3 reads CASSEPTGGAGANVLTF. The CDR3 DNA is TGCGCCAGCAGCGAACCGACAGGGGGCGCGGGGGCCAACGTCCTGACTTTC.

This clonotype appeared many times. The CDR3 here is CASSPRDSGANVLTF. In DNA form, the CDR3 reads TGTGCCAGCAGCCCACGGGACTCTGGGGCCAACGTCCTGACTTTC. The chain carries TRBV7-2 and TRBJ2-6; possibly TRBD2 for D (5 bases). The germline V gene encodes CDR1 SGHTA and CDR2 FQGNSA. V lost 5 bases and J 0 bases, leaving 8 bases between the germline ends. CDR3 size: 15 residues.

This chain links TRBV28 with TRBJ1-5; possible D gene TRBD1, 5 bases. Trimming took off 3 bases at V and 5 bases at J, with 14 bases between the two ends. The germline gives CDR1 MDHEN, CDR2 SYDVKM. This CDR3 is built from 15 residues. This CDR3 is CASSFRATFYQPQHF. CDR3 DNA sequence: TGTGCCAGCAGTTTCAGGGCAACCTTCTATCAGCCCCAGCATTTT.

Ten or more counts support this clonotype. The chain couples TRBV12-3 or TRBV12-4 to TRBJ2-5; TRBD2 matches 9 bases. The ends lost 3 bases at V and 8 bases at J; junction bases unmatched: 4. The CDR3 has 13 residues. The CDR3 loop reads CASSFAGGATQYF. As DNA, the CDR3 is TGTGCCAGCAGTTTCGCGGGAGGGGCCACCCAGTACTTC.

This clonotype occurred many times. The rearrangement uses TRBV5-5 and TRBJ2-7; 9 bases line up with TRBD1. This CDR3 is built from 13 residues. V dropped 3 bases and J dropped 6; count of bases not matched to a gene: 4. Per germline, CDR1 SGHKS and CDR2 YYEKEE (reference sequence). The CDR3 loop reads CASSWTGAREQYV. DNA of the CDR3: TGTGCCAGCAGCTGGACAGGGGCCCGCGAGCAGTACGTC.

This clonotype was found a few times. The chain combines TRBV5-1 with TRBJ2-7; 10 positions agree with TRBD2. Per the germline V gene, CDR1 is SGHRS and CDR2 is YFSETQ. This CDR3 region has 14 residues. V gave up 5 bases and J gave up 2 bases; unmatched junction bases: 4. CDR3 coding DNA: TGCGCCAGCAGAAAGCGGGAGGGCCCCTACGAGCAGTACTTC. Protein sequence: CASRKREGPYEQYF.

The chain uses TRBV7-2 and TRBJ1-2; D unresolved. Deletions cut 3 bases from V and 4 bases from J, with 9 bases between. CDR1 is SGHTA and CDR2 is FQGNSA in the germline V gene. There are 13 residues in the CDR3. The CDR3 DNA reads as TGTGCCAGCAGCTTCGATAGCCCCTATGGCTACACCTTC. Amino acids: CASSFDSPYGYTF.

The CDR3 reads CASSGVRGAAESYTF. CDR3 DNA sequence: TGTGCCAGCAGTGGGGTAAGGGGAGCTGCTGAGAGCTACACCTTC. The rearrangement joins TRBV25-1 to TRBJ1-2; weak D call: TRBD1 (5 bases). The ends were cut back, 4 bases at V and 9 bases at J, with 21 bases in the middle. CDR1 is MGHDK and CDR2 is SYGVNS in the germline V gene. The CDR3 runs to 15 residues.

The chain recombines TRBV6-1 with TRBJ2-2, with 8 nucleotides matching TRBD2. CDR1 is MNHNS and CDR2 is SASEGT in the germline V gene. The V gene end was trimmed by 2 bases and the J gene end by 6 bases; junction bases not matched to a gene: 5. The CDR3 is made up of 15 amino acids. CDR3: CASSERAGGAGELFF. CDR3 nucleotide sequence: TGTGCCAGCAGTGAACGGGCGGGAGGCGCCGGGGAGCTGTTTTTT.

This clonotype was counted between two and nine times. V is TRBV28 and J is TRBJ1-1; a weak D match, TRBD1 (5 bases). V was trimmed by 1 base and J by 9 bases, leaving 15 bases between them. Germline CDR1 MDHEN, CDR2 SYDVKM. The CDR3 extends over 14 amino acids. CDR3 nucleotides: TGTGCCAGCAGTTTATTCTTTTTAGGGGCAAAAGCTTTCTTT. Protein: CASSLFFLGAKAFF.